What follows are 32 T cell receptor beta chains derived from one specimen sequenced in a study of quantifying T cell responses using KT2 cells. As for the study in general: Reverse transcription used primers in the TCR alpha and beta constant regions.

An oligo carrying a UMI was ligated to the cDNA 3' end. First-round PCR used about 4 cycles and beta primers RC1.1 and RC1.2 covering TRBC1 and TRBC2. TCRdb re-analysed the UMI-ligation and nested PCR reads in MiXCR, keeping a single row per CDR3 protein. The data show about 30,000 distinct CDR3 sequences, under 7.5% seen once. The sequenced sample was PBMCs spiked with cells of the T cell clone KT2. Every receptor here comes from a human donor.

The table lists this clonotype with many counts. The chain employs TRBV19 and TRBJ2-5; D perhaps matches TRBD2 (6 bases). Germline V gene data show CDR1 as LNHDA and CDR2 as SQIVND (reference sequence). This CDR3 contains 12 residues. Trimming shortened V by 4 bases and J by 7 bases, and 10 bases separated the two germline ends. The CDR3 sequence: CASSTRRGTQYF. The CDR3 nucleotides are TGTGCCAGTAGTACCCGGCGGGGGACCCAGTACTTC.

This clonotype was counted many times. V is TRBV14 and J is TRBJ2-2, with 9 bases fitting TRBD1. Germline trimming cut 2 bases from V and 1 base from J; bases unmatched to any gene: 8. The length of the CDR3 is 18 residues. Germline V lookup: CDR1 SGHDN, CDR2 FVKESK. The CDR3 DNA sequence: TGTGCCAGCAGCCAACGGACAGGGGCACTAGGGAACACCGGGGAGCTGTTTTTT. Translation: CASSQRTGALGNTGELFF.

In this sample, this clonotype turned up many times. The chain couples TRBV7-2 to TRBJ2-7; no clear D gene. The CDR3 extends over 16 amino acids. The ends were cut back, 1 base at V and 2 bases at J, with 15 bases in the middle. Germline assignment: CDR1 SGHTA and CDR2 FQGNSA. The CDR3 DNA reads as TGTGCCAGCAGCTTAGGAGTAGGCTCAGGCCCCTACGAGCAGTACTTC. It codes for CASSLGVGSGPYEQYF.

The sample holds many counts of this clonotype. The chain links TRBV7-2 to TRBJ1-5; D not resolved. Per the germline V gene, CDR1 is SGHTA and CDR2 is FQGNSA. Trimming took 1 base from V and 3 from J, leaving 10 bases between them. The CDR3 is 15 amino acids. CDR3 loop: CASSLGVANNQPQHF. CDR3 DNA: TGTGCCAGCAGCTTAGGAGTGGCTAACAATCAGCCCCAGCATTTT.

This clonotype occurred many times. V gene TRBV20-1 combines with J gene TRBJ1-2; unclear D gene. The CDR3 spans 13 residues. Germline assignment: CDR1 DFQATT and CDR2 SNEGSKA (reference sequence). Trimming removed 3 bases from V and 3 bases from J, with 11 bases in between. CDR3 region: CSASEGLDYGYTF. In DNA form, the CDR3 reads TGCAGTGCTAGTGAGGGTCTGGACTATGGCTACACCTTC.

This clonotype has ten or more counts. This chain connects TRBV10-3 to TRBJ2-1; tentative D call: TRBD2 (7 bases). Per the germline V gene, CDR1 is ENHRY and CDR2 is SYGVKD. Trimming removed 9 bases at V and 6 bases at J, with 15 bases between. This CDR3 has 13 residues. The CDR3 protein is CAIAQRGGNEQFF. CDR3 nucleotide sequence: TGTGCCATTGCCCAAAGGGGGGGCAATGAGCAGTTCTTC.

The chain links TRBV13 to TRBJ2-1; D gene ambiguous. Trimming removed 5 bases from V and 0 bases from J, with 8 bases in between. The germline V gene encodes CDR1 PRHDT and CDR2 FYEKMQ (reference sequence). The CDR3 length is 14 residues. The CDR3 reads CASSEVSSYNEQFF. The DNA for the CDR3 is TGTGCCAGCAGCGAAGTGAGCTCCTACAATGAGCAGTTCTTC.

This clonotype was counted between two and nine times. The genes are TRBV6-1 and TRBJ2-5; D unresolved. The ends were cut back, 5 bases at V and 4 bases at J, with 8 bases in the middle. The germline V gene encodes CDR1 MNHNS and CDR2 SASEGT. This CDR3 is 12 amino acids long. In DNA, the CDR3 is TGTGCCAGCAGTCCCAGTAGAGAGACCCAGTACTTC. Translated: CASSPSRETQYF.

This clonotype has at least ten counts. The chain uses TRBV5-1 and TRBJ2-6, with a weak D call TRBD1 (5 bases). This CDR3 is 15 amino acids long. Trimming left V 2 bases short and J 1 base short, with 7 bases between. The V gene's germline CDR1 is SGHRS and CDR2 YFSETQ. DNA for the CDR3: TGCGCCAGCAGCTTACAGGCATCTGGGGCCAACGTCCTGACTTTC. Amino acid sequence: CASSLQASGANVLTF.

The sample holds a few counts of this clonotype. V gene TRBV2 combines with J gene TRBJ1-3; D uncertain. The CDR3 runs 16 residues. Germline V gene lookup returns CDR1 SNHLY and CDR2 FYNNEI. Trimming removed 6 bases from V and 2 bases from J, with 17 bases in between. The CDR3: CASSRLAIGTGNTIYF. In DNA, the CDR3 is TGTGCCAGCAGCCGACTCGCAATAGGGACTGGAAACACCATATATTTT. Using reference TRBV2 and TRBJ1-3 for the parts outside the CDR3, the full variable domain is EPEVTQTPSHQVTQMGQEVILRCVPISNHLYFYWYRQILGQKVEFLVSFYNNEISEKSEIFDDQFSVERPDGSNFTLKIRSTKLEDSAMYFCASSRLAIGTGNTIYFGEGSWLTVV.

This clonotype was counted many times. The chain uses TRBV20-1 and TRBJ2-2; D gene uncertain. This CDR3 contains 12 residues. Between the trimmed V and J ends, which lost 0 bases and 4 bases, there was a span of 3 bases. Germline values: CDR1 DFQATT, CDR2 SNEGSKA (reference sequence). The CDR3 region has the DNA TGCAGTGCTAGAGATCCCACCGGGGAGCTGTTTTTT. This translates into CSARDPTGELFF.

This clonotype was detected ten times or more. This chain joins TRBV29-1 and TRBJ2-7, with 9 bases lining up with TRBD1. CDR1 and CDR2 from the germline V gene are SQVTM and ANQGSEA. The J segment lost 0 bases and the V segment lost 7 bases, leaving 1 base of the junction unmatched. The CDR3 has 12 amino acids. DNA for the CDR3: TGCAGCGGGGGACAGGGCTCCTACGAGCAGTACTTC. Translation: CSGGQGSYEQYF.

The V call is TRBV5-4, the J call TRBJ2-7, with 8 bases aligning to TRBD2. V shed 0 bases, J shed 1 base, and the junction held 6 bases outside the gene matches. The CDR3 contains 16 residues. Per the germline V gene, CDR1 is SGHNT and CDR2 is YYREEE (reference sequence). The DNA of the CDR3 is TGTGCCAGCAGCTTGGGCGCGGGGGGTCAATCCTACGAGCAGTACTTC. It specifies CASSLGAGGQSYEQYF.

This clonotype came up many times. The chain links TRBV10-3 to TRBJ1-2, with D possibly matching TRBD1 (5 bases). This CDR3 has 13 residues. Trimming shortened V by 2 bases and J by 8 bases, and 12 bases separated the two germline ends. Germline loops: CDR1 ENHRY, CDR2 SYGVKD. CDR3 sequence reads: CAISESGGEGYTF. CDR3 sequence (DNA): TGTGCCATCAGTGAGAGTGGAGGGGAAGGCTACACCTTC.

This clonotype was seen many times. The chain joins TRBV7-8 to TRBJ1-2; D is unclear. V lost 4 bases and J 6 bases, leaving 18 bases between the germline ends. Germline V gives CDR1 SGHVS, CDR2 FQNEAQ. There are 15 residues in the CDR3. As DNA, the CDR3 is TGTGCCAGCAGCTCCCAAATTATAGGTGGGGATGGCTACACCTTC. It is translated as CASSSQIIGGDGYTF.

This clonotype has a count of ten or more. This chain links TRBV5-4 with TRBJ2-1, with D possibly being TRBD2 (5 bases). Trimming pared 4 bases from V and 5 bases from J, leaving 10 bases between. The length of the CDR3 is 13 residues. Germline V gene lookup returns CDR1 SGHNT and CDR2 YYREEE (reference sequence). In DNA form, the CDR3 reads TGTGCCAGCAGCCACACTAGAAACAATGAGCAGTTCTTC. Its translation is CASSHTRNNEQFF. Complete variable domain (other parts from reference TRBV5-4 and TRBJ2-1): ETGVTQSPTHLIKTRGQQVTLRCSSQSGHNTVSWYQQALGQGPQFIFQYYREEENGRGNFPPRFSGLQFPNYSSELNVNALELDDSALYLCASSHTRNNEQFFGPGTRLTVL.

This clonotype appeared a few times. This chain joins TRBV20-1 and TRBJ1-6, with D tentatively TRBD1 (6 bases). Germline CDR1 DFQATT, CDR2 SNEGSKA (reference sequence). V lost 5 bases, J lost 5 bases, and 10 bases lay in between. CDR3 size: 13 residues. CDR3 DNA: TGCAGTGCTCCTGGGACACATAATTCACCCCTCCACTTT. This translates into CSAPGTHNSPLHF.

This sequence joins TRBV5-1 and TRBJ2-6; a possible D gene is TRBD2 (5 bases). The CDR3 runs 17 residues. Germline V gene sequence: CDR1 SGHRS, CDR2 YFSETQ. The ends were cut back, 0 bases at V and 2 bases at J, with 12 bases in the middle. The CDR3, as DNA: TGCGCCAGCAGCTTGGTCCGGGATCCTCCTGGGGCCAACGTCCTGACTTTC. It specifies CASSLVRDPPGANVLTF.

This clonotype occurred many times. V gene TRBV7-8 combines with J gene TRBJ1-1; 11 bases fit TRBD1. CDR1 is SGHVS, CDR2 FQNEAQ, per germline. V lost 0 bases and J lost 4; bases outside the gene matches: 1. The CDR3 covers 15 residues. The CDR3: CASSLAGQGGTEAFF. The CDR3 DNA reads TGTGCCAGCAGCTTAGCGGGACAGGGGGGCACTGAAGCTTTCTTT.

The V gene is TRBV6-6, the J gene TRBJ1-5, with D unresolved. V lost 8 bases and J lost 4, with 9 bases in between. This CDR3 is 12 amino acids long. CDR1 is MNHNY and CDR2 is SVGAGI in the germline V gene (reference sequence). The CDR3 DNA sequence: TGTGCCAGCCGGGGTCAAAATCAGCCCCAGCATTTT. Translating gives CASRGQNQPQHF.

This chain uses TRBV4-1 with TRBJ1-1; D gene unclear. The CDR3 extends over 18 amino acids. The germline CDR1 and CDR2 sequences are MGHRA and YSYEKL. Trimming shortened V by 3 bases and J by 7 bases, and 27 bases separated the two germline ends. The CDR3 loop is CASSHNIIRTLRIFEAFF. The CDR3 nucleotides read TGCGCCAGCAGCCATAATATTATAAGGACTCTCCGGATTTTTGAAGCTTTCTTT.

The CDR3 nucleotides are TGTGCCAGCAGCCAAGTAGCTCCCGGACAGGCAAGGAACACTGAAGCTTTCTTT. This translates into CASSQVAPGQARNTEAFF. The V and J genes are TRBV3-1 and TRBJ1-1; 7 nucleotides align to TRBD1. The V gene's germline CDR1 is LGHDT and CDR2 YNNKEL (reference sequence). Losses at the gene ends were 1 base for V and 1 base for J; bases not matched to a gene: 12. This CDR3 is built from 18 residues. The full variable domain, completed using reference TRBV3-1 and TRBJ1-1, is DTAVSQTPKYLVTQMGNDKSIKCEQNLGHDTMYWYKQDSKKFLKIMFSYNNKELIINETVPNRFSPKSPDKAHLNLHINSLELGDSAVYFCASSQVAPGQARNTEAFFGQGTRLTVV.

This clonotype turned up a few times. The rearrangement links TRBV30 to TRBJ2-1; D is unresolved. CDR3 length: 15 residues. Between the trimmed V and J ends, which lost 2 bases and 9 bases, there was a span of 20 bases. Germline V lookup: CDR1 GTSNPN, CDR2 SVGIG (reference sequence). The CDR3: CAWSRSGRNSGEQFF. The CDR3 DNA sequence: TGTGCCTGGAGTCGATCCGGACGGAACTCCGGTGAGCAGTTCTTC.

This clonotype was counted many times. The chain uses TRBV5-1 and TRBJ1-5, with 11 bases that match TRBD1. The CDR3 length is 15 residues. CDR1 and CDR2 (germline): SGHRS, YFSETQ. The V and J ends lost 4 bases and 2 bases, in that order; junction bases with no gene match: 2. The chain's CDR3 is CASSPGQGGNQPQHF. CDR3 nucleotide sequence: TGCGCCAGCAGCCCGGGACAGGGGGGCAATCAGCCCCAGCATTTT.

This clonotype was seen ten or more times. This chain connects TRBV12-3 or TRBV12-4 to TRBJ2-7; D perhaps matches TRBD1 (5 bases). V was shortened by 7 bases and J by 6 bases, with 16 bases between the two germline ends. The CDR3 is 13 residues long. The CDR3: CASTVGLGSEQYF. CDR3 DNA sequence: TGTGCCAGCACGGTGGGGCTGGGATCCGAGCAGTACTTC.

At least ten counts were recorded for this clonotype. This chain connects TRBV23-1 to TRBJ2-7; no clear D gene. TRBV23-1 falls under the ORF class, with uncertain function. CDR3 size: 16 residues. With 3 bases removed from V and 5 bases from J, the gap between germline ends came to 20 bases. This chain's CDR3 is CASSHHRPKKPHEQYF. The CDR3 DNA reads TGCGCCAGCAGTCACCATCGGCCCAAAAAACCCCACGAGCAGTACTTC.

The CDR3 DNA follows: TGTGCCAGCAGCCGGATCCTGGGTCGGGTCCTCCTTCGCGATACGCAGTATTTT. Residues: CASSRILGRVLLRDTQYF. This chain joins TRBV14 and TRBJ2-3; D remains ambiguous. This CDR3 comprises 18 residues. CDR1 is SGHDN, CDR2 FVKESK, per germline. V was trimmed by 4 bases and J by 6 bases, leaving 26 bases between them.

This clonotype is judged medium-sized. The chain combines TRBV4-2 with TRBJ1-1; weak D call: TRBD1 (6 bases). CDR1 is LGHNA and CDR2 is YNFKEQ in the germline V gene. The ends were cut back, 5 bases at V and 1 base at J, with 14 bases in the middle. This CDR3 has 15 residues. The DNA of the CDR3 is TGTGCCAGCAGCGCCAACCCGGGACAGAACACTGAAGCTTTCTTT. Translation: CASSANPGQNTEAFF.

Ten or more counts support this clonotype. This chain links TRBV2 with TRBJ1-2, with 10 positions matching TRBD1. V was clipped by 4 bases and J by 5 bases; unmatched bases: 4. There are 14 residues in the CDR3. CDR1 and CDR2 from the germline V gene are SNHLY and FYNNEI. CDR3: CASSGDRGLYGYTF. CDR3 nucleotide sequence: TGTGCCAGCAGTGGGGACAGGGGTTTATATGGCTACACCTTC.

The chain joins TRBV11-2 to TRBJ2-5; 11 positions match TRBD2. V was pared by 5 bases and J by 3 bases, with 8 bases of the junction left unmatched. The CDR3 spans 16 residues. Per the germline V gene, CDR1 is SGHAT and CDR2 is FQNNGV. CDR3 sequence reads: CASSRTTSGKKETQYF. CDR3 coding DNA: TGTGCCAGCAGCAGAACGACTAGCGGGAAAAAAGAGACCCAGTACTTC. The whole variable domain, remainder taken from reference TRBV11-2 and TRBJ2-5, is EAGVAQSPRYKIIEKRQSVAFWCNPISGHATLYWYQQILGQGPKLLIQFQNNGVVDDSQLPKDRFSAERLKGVDSTLKIQPAKLEDSAVYLCASSRTTSGKKETQYFGPGTRLLVL.

J is TRBJ2-1 and V is TRBV12-3 or TRBV12-4; 11 bases agree with TRBD2. The CDR3 is 16 residues long. With V trimmed by 7 bases and J by 6 bases, 11 bases remained unmatched. CDR3 sequence (DNA): TGTGCCAGCAATCCTAGCGGGAGGTTTAGTTGCAATGAGCAGTTCTTC. It encodes CASNPSGRFSCNEQFF.

This clonotype was counted ten times or more. The chain is built from TRBV24-1 and TRBJ1-1, with D unclear. The CDR3 covers 15 residues. Trimming removed 2 bases from V and 0 bases from J, with 9 bases in between. CDR1 KGHDR and CDR2 SFDVKD come from the germline V gene. CDR3 in amino acids: CATSDWVGMNTEAFF. In DNA, the CDR3 is TGTGCCACCAGTGATTGGGTAGGCATGAACACTGAAGCTTTCTTT.